Listed here are 13 T cell receptor beta chains from one sample, sequenced in a study of blood T cell repertoires in COVID-19. The protocol was immunoSEQ multiplex PCR, while the TCRdb copy is restricted to in-frame clones and leaves out a portion. The sample records roughly 160,000 clones, about 87% being singletons. Sequenced: peripheral blood. The receptors were sampled from a woman older than 75 with COVID-19, enrolled during active disease.

A note on this clone: Other nucleotide sequences in the sample specify the same CDR3. The genes are TRBV12-3 or TRBV12-4 and TRBJ1-1; tentative D call: TRBD1 (6 bases). The V end lost 3 bases, the J end lost 5 bases, and 10 bases lay between the germline ends. The CDR3 loop spans 13 amino acids. The CDR3 spells CASSLGGGTEAFF. The CDR3, as DNA: TGTGCCAGCAGTTTGGGAGGGGGGACTGAAGCTTTCTTT.

The CDR3 nucleotides read TGTGCCAGCAGCCCCAGGGGATTACTCTCTGGAAACACCATATATTTT. Translation gives CASSPRGLLSGNTIYF. V is TRBV11-2 and J is TRBJ1-3; D possibly corresponds to TRBD1 (6 bases). V was trimmed by 5 bases and J by 0 bases, leaving 14 bases between them. The CDR3 runs to 16 residues. Germline lookup yields CDR1 SGHAT and CDR2 FQNNGV. The variable domain in full, with the rest retrieved from reference TRBV11-2 and TRBJ1-3, is EAGVAQSPRYKIIEKRQSVAFWCNPISGHATLYWYQQILGQGPKLLIQFQNNGVVDDSQLPKDRFSAERLKGVDSTLKIQPAKLEDSAVYLCASSPRGLLSGNTIYFGEGSWLTVV.

CDR3 protein: CASSYRQGRPEKLFF. CDR3 DNA: TGTGCCAGCAGTTACCGACAGGGCCGACCCGAAAAACTGTTTTTT. This chain joins TRBV6-5 and TRBJ1-4, with 7 nucleotides matching TRBD1. This CDR3 contains 15 residues. With V trimmed by 2 bases and J by 8 bases, 8 bases remained unmatched. Germline CDR1 is MNHEY and CDR2 is SVGAGI.

The chain employs TRBV28 and TRBJ2-4; 15 bases align to TRBD2. This CDR3 is 16 amino acids long. Germline V CDR1 and CDR2: MDHEN, SYDVKM. V was pared by 5 bases and J by 15 bases, with 14 bases of the junction left unmatched. Written as DNA, the CDR3 is TGTGCCAGCAGTCAACACCAACCGGGACTAGCGGGAGGACGGTACTTC. This sequence encodes CASSQHQPGLAGGRYF.

The rearrangement joins TRBV19 to TRBJ1-2; D possibly corresponds to TRBD1 (6 bases). V dropped 11 bases and J dropped 9 bases, with 19 bases sitting between them. The CDR3 totals 12 residues. The germline gives CDR1 LNHDA, CDR2 SQIVND (reference sequence). The CDR3 sequence: CASRSPDRSYTF. The CDR3 bases are TGTGCCTCCAGATCCCCAGACAGGAGCTACACCTTC.

This chain joins TRBV15 and TRBJ2-7; 8 bases are a match to TRBD1. Trimming at V came to 0 bases and at J to 2 bases, leaving 3 bases not matched to a gene. Germline V gives CDR1 LNHNV, CDR2 YYDKDF (reference sequence). This CDR3 spans 15 amino acids. Here the CDR3 reads CATSRERGQAYEQYF. CDR3 DNA: TGTGCCACCAGCAGAGAGAGGGGACAGGCCTACGAGCAGTACTTC.

The genes are TRBV28 and TRBJ1-2; 9 bases are shared with TRBD1. This CDR3 comprises 14 residues. Germline V gene sequence: CDR1 MDHEN, CDR2 SYDVKM. With 3 bases clipped from V and 8 bases from J, the junction kept 7 bases outside the gene matches. Here the CDR3 DNA reads TGTGCCAGCAGTTTCGGACAGGGGCATGTGGGCTACACCTTC. It specifies CASSFGQGHVGYTF.

The chain carries TRBV5-5 and TRBJ1-3, with TRBD1 identical over 7 bases. CDR1 is SGHKS and CDR2 is YYEKEE in the germline V gene (reference sequence). The CDR3 is 16 amino acids. The junction had 5 bases not matched to a gene; V was cut back by 2 bases and J by 0 bases. CDR3 sequence (DNA): TGTGCCAGCAGCTTAACAGGGGCCTTCTCTGGAAACACCATATATTTT. It specifies CASSLTGAFSGNTIYF.

The chain is built from TRBV27 and TRBJ1-5; TRBD1 matches at 8 bases. In germline, CDR1 is MNHEY, CDR2 SMNVEV (reference sequence). This CDR3 region has 15 residues. The trim removed 4 bases at V and 1 base at J, leaving 3 bases unmatched. The CDR3 DNA reads as TGTGCCAGCAGTTCCGGACAGGGAAGCAATCAGCCCCAGCATTTT. This sequence encodes CASSSGQGSNQPQHF.

This sequence joins TRBV5-4 and TRBJ1-2; tentatively, D is TRBD1 (5 bases). The V gene's germline CDR1 is SGHNT and CDR2 YYREEE (reference sequence). CDR3 length equals 14 residues. V dropped 4 bases and J dropped 8 bases, with 18 bases sitting between them. CDR3 residues: CASSPGVFLGGYTF. DNA of the CDR3: TGTGCCAGCAGCCCGGGGGTCTTCCTAGGAGGCTACACCTTC.

The V call is TRBV6-2 or TRBV6-3, the J call TRBJ1-1; 8 bases match TRBD1. This CDR3 is built from 15 residues. V was pared by 5 bases and J by 2 bases, with 7 bases of the junction left unmatched. Germline assignment: CDR1 MNHEY and CDR2 SVGEGT. This CDR3 reads CASSGADRVNTEAFF. The CDR3 DNA follows: TGTGCCAGCAGTGGGGCGGACAGGGTTAACACTGAAGCTTTCTTT.

The V call is TRBV10-3, the J call TRBJ1-2, with 7 bases that match TRBD1. The CDR3 extends over 12 amino acids. Germline V gene data show CDR1 as ENHRY and CDR2 as SYGVKD. Trimming removed 6 bases from V and 3 bases from J; junction bases left unmatched: 1. CDR3 in DNA: TGTGCCATCAGCGGACAGGACTATGGCTACACCTTC. As protein: CAISGQDYGYTF.

V usage is TRBV7-2 and J usage is TRBJ2-7; TRBD2 aligns across 13 bases. CDR1 and CDR2 (germline): SGHTA, FQGNSA. J lost 4 bases, V lost 4 bases, and 10 bases had no gene match. The CDR3 spans 17 residues. The CDR3 spells CASSSIKTSGRIYEQYF. In DNA, the CDR3 is TGTGCCAGCAGCTCCATTAAGACTAGCGGGAGGATATACGAGCAGTACTTC.